The 20 T cell receptor beta chains reported below all come from one sample, sequenced in a study of T-cell memory formation after mild COVID-19. TCRdb reprocessed the 5' RACE reads with MiXCR, giving one entry per CDR3 protein. Found here are under 350,000 distinct CDR3 sequences, 15% to 20% of them singletons; the top ten hold 23%. The source material was PBMCs or a T cell subset sorted from them (not recorded which). These receptors originate from a man aged 18 to 29 who had mild COVID-19 (a few samples of this study predate the infection). Cell type and time point are not known.

The J gene is TRBJ2-5, the V gene TRBV5-1; TRBD2 aligns across 14 bases. The trim removed 4 bases at V and 5 bases at J, leaving 13 bases unmatched. This CDR3 region has 18 residues. Germline CDR1 is SGHRS and CDR2 is YFSETQ. This CDR3 reads CASSEPTTSGGAGETQYF. CDR3 coding DNA: TGCGCCAGCAGCGAACCCACGACTAGCGGGGGGGCCGGGGAGACCCAGTACTTC.

This clonotype was seen only a few times. For the CDR3, the DNA is TGTGCCAGCAGTTACTCCACAGGGGGAGTCCCATATTTT. It specifies CASSYSTGGVPYF. This chain connects TRBV6-5 to TRBJ1-3; 8 bases are a match to TRBD1. This CDR3 contains 13 residues. The V gene end was trimmed by 0 bases and the J gene end by 15 bases; junction bases not matched to a gene: 7. CDR1 and CDR2 (germline): MNHEY, SVGAGI.

V is TRBV20-1 and J is TRBJ2-7, with a weak D call TRBD2 (5 bases). Germline loops: CDR1 DFQATT, CDR2 SNEGSKA (reference sequence). V lost 3 bases to trimming and J lost 7 bases, with 10 bases between them. The CDR3 runs 11 residues. CDR3 nucleotide sequence: TGCAGTGCTAGCAACGGGGAGGAGCAGTACGTC. It encodes CSASNGEEQYV.

This chain links TRBV2 with TRBJ2-7; TRBD2 might be the D (7 bases). V was clipped by 8 bases and J by 4 bases, with 21 bases between them. This CDR3 comprises 15 residues. Germline CDR1 is SNHLY and CDR2 is FYNNEI. The CDR3 here is CASRRWGGAQYEQYV. CDR3 DNA: TGTGCCAGCCGACGGTGGGGGGGCGCACAATACGAGCAGTACGTC.

The CDR3, as DNA: TGTGCCAGCAGCTTCCAACAGGGGGGCTATGGCTACACCTTC. This encodes CASSFQQGGYGYTF. V gene TRBV7-2 combines with J gene TRBJ1-2; 8 bases match TRBD1. The V segment lost 3 bases and the J segment 4 bases; nucleotides outside the gene matches: 4. CDR1 and CDR2 (germline): SGHTA, FQGNSA. The CDR3 extends over 14 amino acids.

In its sample, this clonotype was seen a few times. This rearrangement joins TRBV20-1 to TRBJ2-3; 7 bases map to TRBD2. The CDR3 extends over 14 amino acids. Germline loops: CDR1 DFQATT, CDR2 SNEGSKA (reference sequence). The trim removed 7 bases at V and 0 bases at J, leaving 7 bases unmatched. Here the CDR3 reads CSVSGPGSTDTQYF. The CDR3 bases are TGCAGTGTTAGCGGGCCCGGTAGCACAGATACGCAGTATTTT.

The V gene is TRBV23-1, the J gene TRBJ2-1; D gene unclear. TRBV23-1 qualifies as an ORF whose function is uncertain. The V and J ends lost 2 bases and 3 bases respectively, with 5 bases between them. This CDR3 is 13 amino acids long. CDR3 nucleotide sequence: TGCGCCAGCAGTCAACGGGTCTACAATGAGCAGTTCTTC. This translates into CASSQRVYNEQFF.

This clonotype occurred a few times. The CDR3 region has the DNA TGTGCCACCGACCGTCCTAGCGGGGGGTCCTACAATGAGCAGTTCTTC. This codes for CATDRPSGGSYNEQFF. The chain links TRBV25-1 to TRBJ2-1; 11 nucleotides agree with TRBD2. This CDR3 comprises 16 residues. Germline CDR1 is MGHDK and CDR2 is SYGVNS. The V gene end was trimmed by 10 bases and the J gene end by 1 base; junction bases not matched to a gene: 9.

The J gene is TRBJ2-3, the V gene TRBV30; 7 bases agree with TRBD2. The CDR3 has 11 amino acids. Germline-derived CDR1 and CDR2 are GTSNPN and SVGIG (reference sequence). The ends lost 3 bases at V and 6 bases at J; junction bases unmatched: 0. The CDR3 nucleotides read TGTGCCTGGAGCGGGGGGGATACGCAGTATTTT. This encodes CAWSGGDTQYF.

This clonotype was found a few times. The V gene is TRBV7-9, the J gene TRBJ2-1; 12 bases are a match to TRBD1. The junction had 10 bases not matched to a gene; V was cut back by 5 bases and J by 8 bases. The germline V gene encodes CDR1 SEHNR and CDR2 FQNEAQ (reference sequence). CDR3 length: 16 amino acids. The chain's CDR3 is CASSPAGTGGFDEQFF. DNA for the CDR3: TGTGCCAGCAGCCCTGCCGGGACAGGGGGCTTCGATGAGCAGTTCTTC.

The chain carries TRBV5-4 and TRBJ2-6; 10 bases map to TRBD1. Unmatched junction bases numbered 4, after V lost 8 bases and J lost 2 bases. Germline-derived CDR1 and CDR2 are SGHNT and YYREEE (reference sequence). There are 15 residues in the CDR3. DNA of the CDR3: TGTGCCAGTAACGACAGGGGGCCTGGGGCCAACGTCCTGACTTTC. It yields the protein CASNDRGPGANVLTF.

This clonotype was detected only a few times. This sequence joins TRBV6-5 and TRBJ2-3; 7 bases align to TRBD1. V trimming: 2 bases; J trimming: 6 bases; junction bases outside the gene matches: 5. The CDR3 covers 14 residues. Per the germline V gene, CDR1 is MNHEY and CDR2 is SVGAGI. CDR3: CASSYPGGGDTQYF. The CDR3 DNA reads TGTGCCAGCAGTTACCCAGGGGGTGGGGATACGCAGTATTTT.

This clonotype came up a few times. The chain is built from TRBV7-9 and TRBJ2-1; 7 positions agree with TRBD2. Germline V CDR1 and CDR2: SEHNR, FQNEAQ (reference sequence). CDR3 length: 13 amino acids. The junction had 7 bases not matched to a gene; V was cut back by 8 bases and J by 6 bases. The CDR3 here is CASPSGEGNEQFF. The CDR3 nucleotides read TGTGCCAGCCCCTCGGGGGAGGGCAATGAGCAGTTCTTC.

This clonotype was found many times. This sequence joins TRBV2 and TRBJ2-7, with D hard to call. V was clipped by 2 bases and J by 0 bases, with 8 bases between them. The CDR3 contains 14 residues. Germline V gene lookup returns CDR1 SNHLY and CDR2 FYNNEI. This CDR3 is CASSESRDSYEQYV. The CDR3 DNA sequence: TGTGCCAGCAGTGAAAGTAGGGACTCCTACGAGCAGTACGTC.

This clonotype was found a few times. This chain connects TRBV12-3 or TRBV12-4 to TRBJ2-2, with unresolved D. V was pared by 6 bases and J by 4 bases, with 9 bases between. The CDR3 totals 13 residues. CDR3 sequence: CASSPLSTGELFF. In nucleotides, the CDR3 is TGTGCCAGCAGCCCCCTGAGCACCGGGGAGCTGTTTTTT.

The chain recombines TRBV6-5 with TRBJ2-5, with D tentatively TRBD2 (5 bases). Germline loops: CDR1 MNHEY, CDR2 SVGAGI. The CDR3 has 12 residues. The ends were cut back, 9 bases at V and 1 base at J, with 9 bases in the middle. The CDR3 sequence: CASRRAQETQYF. The DNA for the CDR3 is TGTGCCAGTCGGCGGGCCCAAGAGACCCAGTACTTC.

In its sample, this clonotype ranks as medium-sized. V gene TRBV4-3 combines with J gene TRBJ2-1; TRBD1 matches 10 bases. There are 15 residues in the CDR3. J lost 3 bases, V lost 1 base, and 0 bases had no gene match. The germline gives CDR1 LGHNA, CDR2 YSLEER. CDR3 bases: TGCGCCAGCAGCCAAGGGACAGGGGGCTACAATGAGCAGTTCTTC. Protein product: CASSQGTGGYNEQFF.

The table lists this clonotype with a few counts. The rearrangement uses TRBV12-3 or TRBV12-4 and TRBJ2-7, with 9 bases matching TRBD1. V lost 6 bases and J lost 4; bases outside the gene matches: 7. This CDR3 has 14 residues. Here the CDR3 DNA reads TGTGCCAGCAGAGGCCGGGACAGGGAGTACGAGCAGTACTTC. Amino acid sequence: CASRGRDREYEQYF.

V gene TRBV18 combines with J gene TRBJ1-5, with D hard to call. Trimming pared 1 base from V and 3 bases from J, leaving 7 bases between. The CDR3 is 14 residues long. Germline CDR1 and CDR2: KGHSH and LQKENI. The CDR3 DNA is TGTGCCAGCTCACCACAGTCAGACAATCAGCCCCAGCATTTT. Translation: CASSPQSDNQPQHF.

The chain couples TRBV5-1 to TRBJ2-3; 13 positions match TRBD2. V lost 4 bases, J lost 1 base, and 3 bases stayed unmatched. The CDR3 is 16 residues long. Germline loops: CDR1 SGHRS, CDR2 YFSETQ. The CDR3 region has the DNA TGCGCCAGCAGCACAGGGACTAGCGGGGGCACAGATACGCAGTATTTT. It specifies CASSTGTSGGTDTQYF. Full variable domain (outside the CDR3, taken from reference TRBV5-1 and TRBJ2-3): KAGVTQTPRYLIKTRGQQVTLSCSPISGHRSVSWYQQTPGQGLQFLFEYFSETQRNKGNFPGRFSGRQFSNSRSEMNVSTLELGDSALYLCASSTGTSGGTDTQYFGPGTRLTVL.